This T cell receptor (beta chain) was captured by sequencing in a study of neurological immune-mediated disorders. With 10-nucleotide random UMIs included, cDNA was synthesized by 5'RACE. Whenever a sequencing run was performed, it yielded over 200 million TCR-beta sequences from 15-18 subjects. Via MiXCR, TCRdb re-called the 5' RACE reads, giving one row per CDR3 protein. The sample contains just over 30,000 distinct CDR3 sequences, about 4.1% of which appear only once. Sorted libraries were made with roughly 1 million CD4+ or CD8+ T cells. The sample holds many counts of this clonotype. Sequencing was done on a sample of CD4+ T cells from blood. The sequence came from a woman between 40 and 50 years old in good health.

DNA of the CDR3: TGTGCCAGCAGTTTCCGCAACCTGGTGGTTTCACCCCTCCACTTT. It encodes CASSFRNLVVSPLHF. V is TRBV6-5 and J is TRBJ1-6; D remains ambiguous. Trimming cost V 4 bases and J 9 bases, with 16 bases left between them. The CDR3 consists of 15 residues. Germline CDR1 is MNHEY and CDR2 is SVGAGI.